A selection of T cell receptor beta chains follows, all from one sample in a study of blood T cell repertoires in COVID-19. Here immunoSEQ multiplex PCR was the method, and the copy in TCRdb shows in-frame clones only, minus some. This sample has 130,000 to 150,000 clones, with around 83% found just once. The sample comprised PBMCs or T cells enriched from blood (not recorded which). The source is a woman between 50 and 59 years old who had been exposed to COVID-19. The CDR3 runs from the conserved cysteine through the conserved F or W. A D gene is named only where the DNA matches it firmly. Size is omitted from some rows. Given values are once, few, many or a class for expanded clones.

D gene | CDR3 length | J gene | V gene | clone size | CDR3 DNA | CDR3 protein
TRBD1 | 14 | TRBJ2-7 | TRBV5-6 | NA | TGTGCCAGCAGCTGGGTCGACAGGGGGGGCGAGCAGTACTTC | CASSWVDRGGEQYF
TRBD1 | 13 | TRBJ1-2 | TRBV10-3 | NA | TGTGCCATCAGTGATCAGGGGGCTGGGGGCTACACCTTC | CAISDQGAGGYTF
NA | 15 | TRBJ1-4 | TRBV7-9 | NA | TGTGCCAGCACGAACGAACCTCAGGCTAATGAAAAACTGTTTTTT | CASTNEPQANEKLFF
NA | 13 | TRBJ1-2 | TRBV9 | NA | TGTGCCAGCAGCGTTGCGGGAAGGGAAGGCTACACCTTC | CASSVAGREGYTF
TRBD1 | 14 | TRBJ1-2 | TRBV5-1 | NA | TGCGCCAGCAGCTTCCGCCAGGGGGCTAGAGGCTACACCTTC | CASSFRQGARGYTF
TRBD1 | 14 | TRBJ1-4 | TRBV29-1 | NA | TGCAGCGTGTCGGACAGGGTTACTAATGAAAAACTGTTTTTT | CSVSDRVTNEKLFF
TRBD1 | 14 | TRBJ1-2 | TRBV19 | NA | TGTGCCAGTAGCCGACAGGGATCTGGCTATGGCTACACCTTC | CASSRQGSGYGYTF
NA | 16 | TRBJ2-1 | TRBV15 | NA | TGTGCCACCAGCCCTCCGGCAGGACCAGGGTACAATGAGCAGTTCTTC | CATSPPAGPGYNEQFF
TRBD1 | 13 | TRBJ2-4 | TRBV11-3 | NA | TGTGCCAGCAGCGGACAGGGAAAAAACATTCAGTACTTC | CASSGQGKNIQYF
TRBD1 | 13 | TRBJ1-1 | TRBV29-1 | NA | TGCAGCGTTGTGTCAAGGGGGCTCACTGAAGCTTTCTTT | CSVVSRGLTEAFF
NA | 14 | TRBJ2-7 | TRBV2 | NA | TGTGCCCAGCATCTGGAGGCCCATCCCTACGAGCAGTACTTC | CAQHLEAHPYEQYF
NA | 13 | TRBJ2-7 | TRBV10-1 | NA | TGCGCCAGCAGTGAAAGCCCTGGCTACGAGCAGTACTTC | CASSESPGYEQYF
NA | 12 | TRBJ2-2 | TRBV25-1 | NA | TGTGCCAGCAGGACGGGAACCGGGGAGCTGTTTTTT | CASRTGTGELFF
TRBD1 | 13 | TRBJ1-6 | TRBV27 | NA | TGTGCCAGCAGGGGACAGCTTAATTCACCCCTCCACTTT | CASRGQLNSPLHF
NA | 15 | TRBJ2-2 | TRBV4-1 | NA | TGCGCCAGCAGCCAAGAAATAGTAACCGCCGGGGAGCTGTTTTTT | CASSQEIVTAGELFF
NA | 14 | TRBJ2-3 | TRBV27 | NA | TGTGCCAGCAGTTTATCTTCTAGCACAGATACGCAGTATTTT | CASSLSSSTDTQYF
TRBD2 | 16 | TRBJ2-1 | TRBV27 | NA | TGTGCCAGCAGCCCCTCGGGCGGGAGCTCCTACAATGAGCAGTTCTTC | CASSPSGGSSYNEQFF
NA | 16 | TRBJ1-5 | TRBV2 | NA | TGTGCCAGCAGTGAAGCACTCGGGGGAGGCAATCAGCCCCAGCATTTT | CASSEALGGGNQPQHF
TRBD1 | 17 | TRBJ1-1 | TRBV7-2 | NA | TGTGCCAGCAGCTTAATTGACAGGGTAGGGTGGAACACTGAAGCTTTCTTT | CASSLIDRVGWNTEAFF
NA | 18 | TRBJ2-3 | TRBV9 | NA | TGTGCCAGCAGCGTAGCCTGGACTACCTTGGGAGGCACAGATACGCAGTATTTT | CASSVAWTTLGGTDTQYF
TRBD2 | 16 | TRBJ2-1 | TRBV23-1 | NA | TGCGCCAGCCCCAAGGGACTAGCGGGCCCCTACAATGAGCAGTTCTTC | CASPKGLAGPYNEQFF
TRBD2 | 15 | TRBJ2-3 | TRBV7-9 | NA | TGTGCCAGCAGCTCGGTTAGCGGGGCCACAGATACGCAGTATTTT | CASSSVSGATDTQYF
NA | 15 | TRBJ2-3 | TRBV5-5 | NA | TGTGCCAGCAGTCCTGATGGGGCTAGCACAGATACGCAGTATTTT | CASSPDGASTDTQYF
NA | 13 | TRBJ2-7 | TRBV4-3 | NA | TGCGCCAGCAGCCAATACATAAGCTACGAGCAGTACTTC | CASSQYISYEQYF
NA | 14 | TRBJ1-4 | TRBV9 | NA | TGTGCCAGCAGCGTTGCGGGGACTAATGAAAAACTGTTTTTT | CASSVAGTNEKLFF
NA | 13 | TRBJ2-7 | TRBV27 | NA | TGTGCCAGCAGGCCCGGGAGCGTCAACGAGCAGTACTTC | CASRPGSVNEQYF
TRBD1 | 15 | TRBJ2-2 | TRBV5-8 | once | TGTGCCAGTAAAGGGGACAGGACGAACACCGGGGAGCTGTTTTTT | CASKGDRTNTGELFF
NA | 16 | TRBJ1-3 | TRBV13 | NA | TGTGCCAGCAGCTTTCTCCAGCCAGGCTCTGGAAACACCATATATTTT | CASSFLQPGSGNTIYF
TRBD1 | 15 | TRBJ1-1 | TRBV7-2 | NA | TGTGCCAGCAGCTTATCACAGGGGCGCGTCACTGAAGCTTTCTTT | CASSLSQGRVTEAFF
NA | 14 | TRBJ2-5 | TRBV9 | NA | TGTGCCAGCAGCGCCGGTCTAGCCAAAGAGACCCAGTACTTC | CASSAGLAKETQYF
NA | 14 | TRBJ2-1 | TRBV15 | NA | TGTGCCACCAGTTCGGTGAGAGTCTACGATGAGCAGTTCTTC | CATSSVRVYDEQFF
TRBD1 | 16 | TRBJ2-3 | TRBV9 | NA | TGTGCCAGCAGCCCCGCGCAGGGGGTTAGCACAGATACGCAGTATTTT | CASSPAQGVSTDTQYF
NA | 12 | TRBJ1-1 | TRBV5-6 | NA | TGTGCCAGCAGCTTCAGTAATACTGAAGCTTTCTTT | CASSFSNTEAFF
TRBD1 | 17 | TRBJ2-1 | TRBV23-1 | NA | TGCGCCAGCAGTCCCCCACCCCTATGGACAGGAAACAATGAGCAGTTCTTC | CASSPPPLWTGNNEQFF
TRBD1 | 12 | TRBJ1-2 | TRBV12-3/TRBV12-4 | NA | TGTGCCAGCACCCTGGACAGGAAGGGCTACACCTTC | CASTLDRKGYTF
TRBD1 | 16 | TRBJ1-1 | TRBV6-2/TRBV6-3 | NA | TGTGCCAGCAGTTACGCTCCTGGACAGGGGCGAACTGAAGCTTTCTTT | CASSYAPGQGRTEAFF
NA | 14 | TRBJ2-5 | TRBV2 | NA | TGTGCCAGCAGTGGGTGGGAGGACCAAGAGACCCAGTACTTC | CASSGWEDQETQYF
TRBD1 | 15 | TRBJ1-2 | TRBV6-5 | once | TGTGCCAGCAGTCCTGGGGCCCAGGGGGCGGCGGGCTACACCTTC | CASSPGAQGAAGYTF
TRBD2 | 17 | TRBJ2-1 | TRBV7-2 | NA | TGTGCCAGCAGCTCTAACCCGCCGGGACTAGTATATAATGAGCAGTTCTTC | CASSSNPPGLVYNEQFF
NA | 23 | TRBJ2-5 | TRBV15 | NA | TGTGCCACCAGCAGAGTTAATCGTTGGAGGTCCAGGAAAGGGTCCGAAGCGCAAGAGACCCAGTACTTC | CATSRVNRWRSRKGSEAQETQYF
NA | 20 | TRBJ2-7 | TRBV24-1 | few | TGTGCCACCAGCCTACCCCTGCGGAGGACTAACCACTACTCGAACTACGAGCAGTACTTC | CATSLPLRRTNHYSNYEQYF
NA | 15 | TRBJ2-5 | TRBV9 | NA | TGTGCCAGCAGCGCCCTCCCGGGGGTCCAAGAGACCCAGTACTTC | CASSALPGVQETQYF
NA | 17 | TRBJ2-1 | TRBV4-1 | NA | TGCGCCAGCAGCCAAGAATGGGACTCGAGCTCCTACAATGAGCAGTTCTTC | CASSQEWDSSSYNEQFF
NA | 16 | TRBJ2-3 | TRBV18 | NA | TGTGCCAGCTCACCAGTCCTAGTGACTAGCACAGATACGCAGTATTTT | CASSPVLVTSTDTQYF
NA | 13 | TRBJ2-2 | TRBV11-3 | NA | TGTGCCAGCAGCCTACAGGGCCCCGGGGAGCTGTTTTTT | CASSLQGPGELFF
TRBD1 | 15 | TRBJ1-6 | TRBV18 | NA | TGTGCCAGCTCACCATGGACAGGGGTAAATTCACCCCTCCACTTT | CASSPWTGVNSPLHF
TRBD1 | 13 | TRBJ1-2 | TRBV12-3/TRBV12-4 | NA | TGTGCCAGCACCGGGACAGGCTACTATGGCTACACCTTC | CASTGTGYYGYTF
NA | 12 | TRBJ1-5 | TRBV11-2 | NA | TGTGCCAGCAGCTTAGGGGGCCAGCCCCAGCATTTT | CASSLGGQPQHF
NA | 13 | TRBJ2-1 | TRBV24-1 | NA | TGTGCCACCAGTGATTCCATTTGGGGGGTTAGGTTCTTC | CATSDSIWGVRFF
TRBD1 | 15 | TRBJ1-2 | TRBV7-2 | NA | TGTGCCAGCAGCTTGAACAGGGGAAAGAACTATGGCTACACCTTC | CASSLNRGKNYGYTF
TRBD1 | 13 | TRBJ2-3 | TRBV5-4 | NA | TGTGCCAGCAGCTGGACAGGGGAGGATACGCAGTATTTT | CASSWTGEDTQYF
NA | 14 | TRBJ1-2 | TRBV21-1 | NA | TGTGCCAGCAGCCCCCGGGACAGATACTATGGCTACACCTTC | CASSPRDRYYGYTF